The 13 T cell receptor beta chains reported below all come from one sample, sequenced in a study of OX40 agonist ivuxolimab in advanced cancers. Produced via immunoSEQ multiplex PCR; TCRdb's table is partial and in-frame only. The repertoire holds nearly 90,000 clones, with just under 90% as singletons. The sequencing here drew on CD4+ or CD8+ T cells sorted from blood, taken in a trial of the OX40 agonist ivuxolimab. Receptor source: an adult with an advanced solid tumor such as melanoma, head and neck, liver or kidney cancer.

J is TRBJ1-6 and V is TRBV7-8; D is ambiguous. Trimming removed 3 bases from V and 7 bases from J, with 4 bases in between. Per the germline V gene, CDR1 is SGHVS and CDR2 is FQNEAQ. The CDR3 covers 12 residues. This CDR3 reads CASSLRNSPLHF. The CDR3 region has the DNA TGTGCCAGCAGCTTGCGAAATTCACCCCTCCACTTT. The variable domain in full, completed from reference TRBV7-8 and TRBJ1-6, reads GAGVSQSPRYKVAKRGQDVALRCDPISGHVSLFWYQQALGQGPEFLTYFQNEAQLDKSGLPSDRFFAERPEGSVSTLKIQRTQQEDSAVYLCASSLRNSPLHFGNGTRLTVT.

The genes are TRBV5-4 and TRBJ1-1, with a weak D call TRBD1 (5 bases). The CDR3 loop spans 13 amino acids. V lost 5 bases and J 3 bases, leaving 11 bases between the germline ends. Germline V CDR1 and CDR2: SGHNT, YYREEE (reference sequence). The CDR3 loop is CASSSGLHTEAFF. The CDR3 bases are TGTGCCAGCAGTTCAGGGCTTCACACTGAAGCTTTCTTT.

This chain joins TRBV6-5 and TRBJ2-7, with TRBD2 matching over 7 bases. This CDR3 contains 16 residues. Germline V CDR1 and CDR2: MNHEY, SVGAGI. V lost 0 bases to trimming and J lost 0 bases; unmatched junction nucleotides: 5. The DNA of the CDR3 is TGTGCCAGCAGTTACTCAGGGCGGGGGAGCTCCTACGAGCAGTACTTC. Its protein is CASSYSGRGSSYEQYF.

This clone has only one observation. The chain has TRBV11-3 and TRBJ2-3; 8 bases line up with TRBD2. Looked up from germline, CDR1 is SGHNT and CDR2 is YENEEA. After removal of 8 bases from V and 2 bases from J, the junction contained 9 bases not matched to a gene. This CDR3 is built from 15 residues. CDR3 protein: CASSRGGGTTDTQYF. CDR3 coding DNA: TGTGCCAGCTCTAGAGGCGGGGGGACCACAGATACGCAGTATTTT.

The CDR3 DNA follows: TGCGCCAGCAGCCAAGGGTGGGGGACTAGCGGGAGGGAGGGCACCTACGAGCAGTACTTC. Its translation: CASSQGWGTSGREGTYEQYF. J is TRBJ2-7 and V is TRBV4-1; 16 nucleotides agree with TRBD2. CDR3 length: 20 amino acids. Germline CDR1 is MGHRA and CDR2 is YSYEKL. The J segment lost 2 bases and the V segment lost 1 base, leaving 11 bases of the junction unmatched.

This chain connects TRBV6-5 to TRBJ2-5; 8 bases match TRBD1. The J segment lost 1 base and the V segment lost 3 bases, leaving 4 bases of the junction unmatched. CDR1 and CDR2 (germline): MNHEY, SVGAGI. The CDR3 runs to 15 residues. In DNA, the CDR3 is TGTGCCAGCAGTTATACGGGACAGGTCCAAGAGACCCAGTACTTC. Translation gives CASSYTGQVQETQYF.

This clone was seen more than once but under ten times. This CDR3 reads CASSVGSANTGELFF. The CDR3 coding sequence is TGTGCCAGCAGTGTTGGCAGCGCGAACACCGGGGAGCTGTTTTTT. This chain connects TRBV2 to TRBJ2-2; D is unresolved. The CDR3 is made up of 15 amino acids. CDR1 SNHLY and CDR2 FYNNEI come from the germline V gene. Trimming pared 4 bases from V and 0 bases from J, leaving 9 bases between.

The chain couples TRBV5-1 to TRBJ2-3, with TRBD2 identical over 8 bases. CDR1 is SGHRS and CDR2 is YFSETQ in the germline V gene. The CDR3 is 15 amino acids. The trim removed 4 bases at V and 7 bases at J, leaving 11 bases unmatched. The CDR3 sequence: CASSGTGTSANTQYF. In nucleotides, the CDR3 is TGCGCCAGCAGCGGAACCGGGACTAGTGCTAATACGCAGTATTTT.

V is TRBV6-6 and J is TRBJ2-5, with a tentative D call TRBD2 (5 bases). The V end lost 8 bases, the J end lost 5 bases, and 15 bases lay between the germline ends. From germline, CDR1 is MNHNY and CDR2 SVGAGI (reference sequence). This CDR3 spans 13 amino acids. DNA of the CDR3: TGTGCCAGCGGACTCAATCTAGGGGAGACCCAGTACTTC. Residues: CASGLNLGETQYF.

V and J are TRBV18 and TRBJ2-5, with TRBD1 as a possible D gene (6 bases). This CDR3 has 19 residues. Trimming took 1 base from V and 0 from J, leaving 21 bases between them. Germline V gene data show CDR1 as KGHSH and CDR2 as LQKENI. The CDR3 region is CASSPQLGGGQTYQETQYF. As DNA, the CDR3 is TGTGCCAGCTCACCACAACTTGGTGGGGGCCAGACGTACCAAGAGACCCAGTACTTC.

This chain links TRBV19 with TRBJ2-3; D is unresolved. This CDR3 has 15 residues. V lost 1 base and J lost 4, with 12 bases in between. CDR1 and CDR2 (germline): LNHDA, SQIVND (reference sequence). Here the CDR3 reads CASSIGRMGADTQYF. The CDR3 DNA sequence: TGTGCCAGTAGTATAGGCAGGATGGGCGCAGATACGCAGTATTTT.

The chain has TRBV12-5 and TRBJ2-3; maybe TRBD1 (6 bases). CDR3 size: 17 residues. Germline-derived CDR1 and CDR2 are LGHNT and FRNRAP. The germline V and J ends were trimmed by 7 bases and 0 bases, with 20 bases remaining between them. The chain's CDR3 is CASASNPPGVSTDTQYF. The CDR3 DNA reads TGTGCTAGTGCCTCGAACCCCCCAGGGGTAAGCACAGATACGCAGTATTTT.

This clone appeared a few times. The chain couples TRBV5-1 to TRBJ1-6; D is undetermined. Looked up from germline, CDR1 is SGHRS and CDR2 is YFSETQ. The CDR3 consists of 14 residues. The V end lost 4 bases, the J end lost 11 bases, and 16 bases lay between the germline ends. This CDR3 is CASSPEGSGTPLHF. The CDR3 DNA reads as TGCGCCAGCAGCCCAGAAGGGTCGGGGACACCCCTCCACTTT. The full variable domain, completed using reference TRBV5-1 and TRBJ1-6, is KAGVTQTPRYLIKTRGQQVTLSCSPISGHRSVSWYQQTPGQGLQFLFEYFSETQRNKGNFPGRFSGRQFSNSRSEMNVSTLELGDSALYLCASSPEGSGTPLHFGNGTRLTVT.